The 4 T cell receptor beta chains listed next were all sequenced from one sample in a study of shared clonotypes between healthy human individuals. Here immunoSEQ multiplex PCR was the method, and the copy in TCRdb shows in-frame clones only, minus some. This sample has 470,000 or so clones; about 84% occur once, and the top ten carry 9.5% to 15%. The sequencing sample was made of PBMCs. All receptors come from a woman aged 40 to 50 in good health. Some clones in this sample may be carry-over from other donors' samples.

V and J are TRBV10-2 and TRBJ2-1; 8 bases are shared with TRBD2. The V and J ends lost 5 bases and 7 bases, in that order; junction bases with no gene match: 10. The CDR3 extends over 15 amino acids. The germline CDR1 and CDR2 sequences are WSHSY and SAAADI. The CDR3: CASSLGAGVGNEQFF. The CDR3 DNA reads TGCGCCAGCAGTCTCGGAGCGGGAGTGGGTAATGAGCAGTTCTTC.

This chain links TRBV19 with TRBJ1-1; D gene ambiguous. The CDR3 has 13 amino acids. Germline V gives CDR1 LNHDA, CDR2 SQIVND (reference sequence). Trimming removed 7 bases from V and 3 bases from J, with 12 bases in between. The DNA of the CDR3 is TGTGCCAGTAAAGTGGGGATCTACACTGAAGCTTTCTTT. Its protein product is CASKVGIYTEAFF.

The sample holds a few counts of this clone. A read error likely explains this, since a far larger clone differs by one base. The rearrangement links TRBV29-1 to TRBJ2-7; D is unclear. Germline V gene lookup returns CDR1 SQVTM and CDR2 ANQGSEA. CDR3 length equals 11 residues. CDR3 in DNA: TGCAGCGTTGATTCGGGTTACGGGCAGTACTTC. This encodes CSVDSGYGQYF.

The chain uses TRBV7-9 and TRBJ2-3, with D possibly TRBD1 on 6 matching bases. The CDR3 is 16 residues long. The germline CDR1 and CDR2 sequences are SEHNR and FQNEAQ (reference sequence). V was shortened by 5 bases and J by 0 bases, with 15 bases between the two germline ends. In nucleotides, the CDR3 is TGTGCCAGCAGCGCCCCGGACAGTACTAGCACAGATACGCAGTATTTT. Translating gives CASSAPDSTSTDTQYF. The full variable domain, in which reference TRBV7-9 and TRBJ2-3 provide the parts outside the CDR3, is DTGVSQNPRHKITKRGQNVTFRCDPISEHNRLYWYRQTLGQGPEFLTYFQNEAQLEKSRLLSDRFSAERPKGSFSTLEIQRTEQGDSAMYLCASSAPDSTSTDTQYFGPGTRLTVL.